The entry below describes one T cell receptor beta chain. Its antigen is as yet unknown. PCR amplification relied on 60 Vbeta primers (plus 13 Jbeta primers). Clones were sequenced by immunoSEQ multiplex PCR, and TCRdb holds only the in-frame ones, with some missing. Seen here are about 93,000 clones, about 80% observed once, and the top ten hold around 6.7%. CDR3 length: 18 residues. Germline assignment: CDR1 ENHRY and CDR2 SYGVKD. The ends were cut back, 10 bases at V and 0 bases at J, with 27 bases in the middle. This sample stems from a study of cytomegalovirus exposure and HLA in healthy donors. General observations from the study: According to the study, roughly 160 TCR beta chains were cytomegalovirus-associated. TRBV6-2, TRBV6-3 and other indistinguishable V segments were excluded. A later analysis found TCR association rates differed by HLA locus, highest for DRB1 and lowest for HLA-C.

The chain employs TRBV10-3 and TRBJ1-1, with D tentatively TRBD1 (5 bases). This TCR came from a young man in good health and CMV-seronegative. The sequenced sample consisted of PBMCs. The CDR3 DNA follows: TGTGCCACCCTGCGAGACAGCGGGGGTGGAATTATGAACACTGAAGCTTTCTTT. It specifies CATLRDSGGGIMNTEAFF.